The T cell receptor (beta chain) under discussion was sequenced for a study of CD4+ T cells in melanoma. The CDR3 has 14 residues. CDR1 is SGHKS, CDR2 YYEKEE, per germline (reference sequence). V gave up 2 bases and J gave up 9 bases, with 15 bases separating them. Sequencing was performed with immunoSEQ multiplex PCR; in TCRdb, only in-frame clones are kept and a portion is missing. Here the sample spans about 140,000 clones, 92% being singletons. This chain links TRBV5-5 with TRBJ1-5, with unresolved D. The TCR comes from a human donor with melanoma. The CDR3 sequence is CASSLSWLDRPQHF. The DNA of the CDR3 is TGTGCCAGCAGCTTATCTTGGCTGGATCGGCCCCAGCATTTT. The variable domain in full, completed from reference TRBV5-5 and TRBJ1-5, reads DAGVTQSPTHLIKTRGQQVTLRCSPISGHKSVSWYQQVLGQGPQFIFQYYEKEERGRGNFPDRFSARQFPNYSSELNVNALLLGDSALYLCASSLSWLDRPQHFGDGTRLSIL.